The TCR beta chain described here comes from a study of T cell responses to AZD1222 COVID-19 vaccine. Study-level points and caveats: The study identified only six AZD1222 recipients as seropositive at baseline.

Germline CDR1 and CDR2: MDHEN and SYDVKM. The J segment lost 7 bases and the V segment lost 10 bases, leaving 11 bases of the junction unmatched. This CDR3 region has 13 residues. Some clones are missing from TCRdb's copy, which holds only in-frame ones; the method was immunoSEQ multiplex PCR. The table has 130,000 or so clones, over 90% seen once. On this clone: Its antigen is still unknown.

Sequenced here: peripheral blood, sampled on day 0 of AZD1222 vaccination. The sequence came from an adult in good health. The V call is TRBV28, the J call TRBJ1-2; 8 bases map to TRBD1. CDR3: CATGGGVLAGYTF. The DNA for the CDR3 is TGTGCCACAGGGGGCGGCGTTTTGGCTGGCTACACCTTC.